The entry below describes one T cell receptor (beta chain). Its matching antigen is unknown. These data are taken from a study of pediatric ulcerative colitis. Study-wide points: A couple of rectal clonotypes were found only in ulcerative colitis patients, all of them.

During colonoscopy, one to two rectal pinch biopsies were collected. V was cut by 4 bases and J by 5 bases, with 11 bases left in between. CDR3 length equals 14 residues. CDR1 LNHDA and CDR2 SQIVND come from the germline V gene (reference sequence). Sequencing depth was up to 500,000 reads per sample. TCRdb keeps only in-frame clones here, not all; method: immunoSEQ multiplex PCR. Of approximately 17,000 clones in the sample, 70% to 80% were seen once. The sequenced sample consisted of gut tissue. The chain couples TRBV19 to TRBJ2-2, with D perhaps assigned TRBD1 or TRBD2 (6 bases each). The clonotype originates from a boy aged 10-17 years who was a control in a study of pediatric ulcerative colitis. The CDR3 loop reads CASSRGATTGELFF. CDR3 in DNA: TGTGCCAGTAGTAGGGGGGCTACGACCGGGGAGCTGTTTTTT.